This T cell receptor beta chain was captured in a study of OX40 agonist ivuxolimab in advanced cancers. About the study: The study gave patients intravenous ivuxolimab at 0.01 to 10 mg/kg every 2 weeks.

V dropped 2 bases and J dropped 8; count of bases not matched to a gene: 2. CDR1 and CDR2 from the germline V gene are SGHTA and FQGNSA. The CDR3 consists of 13 residues. Sequencing used immunoSEQ multiplex PCR; TCRdb keeps in-frame clones, though not all of them. The table lists 55,000 to 65,000 clones, about 90% of them singletons. The chain has TRBV7-2 and TRBJ1-4; 7 bases line up with TRBD1. This TCR was recovered from an adult with an advanced solid tumor such as melanoma, head and neck, liver or kidney cancer. This sample comprised CD4+ or CD8+ T cells sorted from blood, obtained in a trial of the OX40 agonist ivuxolimab. In nucleotides, the CDR3 is TGTGCCAGCAGCTTAAACAGGGGCGAAAAACTGTTTTTT. Its protein product is CASSLNRGEKLFF.